This TCR beta chain was retrieved from a study of T cells in Graves' hyperthyroidism and ophthalmopathy. From RNA transcripts, TCR beta CDR3 regions were amplified. TCR CDR3 underwent first-round RT-PCR with the HTBI primer set. TCRdb analysed the multiplex PCR reads with MiXCR anew, one entry per CDR3 protein. The data show hundreds of thousands of distinct CDR3 sequences, 35% seen once. V gave up 3 bases and J gave up 5 bases, with 17 bases separating them. Germline V gene sequence: CDR1 LNHNV, CDR2 YYDKDF (reference sequence). This CDR3 has 17 residues. The specimen sequenced was blood. The V and J genes are TRBV15 and TRBJ1-6; possibly TRBD1 for D (5 bases). The clonotype was recovered from a woman aged 40 to 55 with Graves' hyperthyroidism. The CDR3 DNA follows: TGTGCCACCAGCAGCATGATTCGGGACTTGCATAATTCACCCCTCCACTTT. It is translated as CATSSMIRDLHNSPLHF.